Below are 22 T cell receptor beta chains sequenced from a single sample in a study of beta chain features in type 1 diabetes. Study conclusions and caveats: People with Type 1 diabetes carried modestly yet significantly shorter TCRB CDR3s in all four CD4+ subsets.

No antigen is known for these receptors. The sequenced template was cDNA made from the entire isolated RNA. Libraries were prepared by immunoSEQ multiplex PCR; TCRdb keeps only in-frame clonotypes and omits some of them. The top ten clones hold 0.095% to 0.15% of a sample with about 650,000 clones, around 11% of them seen once. What was sequenced was naive CD4+ T cells from blood. The receptor source for this set is a man aged 25-45 years with type 1 diabetes.

There are a few counts of this clone. V gene TRBV6-5 combines with J gene TRBJ1-2; tentative D call: TRBD1 (5 bases). V shed 0 bases and J shed 9 bases, with 14 bases lying between them. This CDR3 contains 14 residues. Germline CDR1 reads MNHEY; CDR2 reads SVGAGI. DNA of the CDR3: TGTGCCAGCAGTTACTCTCTACAGGAGTATAGCTACACCTTC. Translated: CASSYSLQEYSYTF.

This sequence joins TRBV30 and TRBJ2-3; a weak D match, TRBD2 (5 bases). The CDR3 has 12 amino acids. The germline V gene has CDR1 GTSNPN and CDR2 SVGIG (reference sequence). Trimming pared 6 bases from V and 1 base from J, leaving 8 bases between. The CDR3 nucleotides read TGTGCCTGCCTACTAGGCACAGATACGCAGTATTTT. It yields the protein CACLLGTDTQYF.

V and J are TRBV4-3 and TRBJ2-1, with D unresolved. The germline gives CDR1 LGHNA, CDR2 YSLEER. Trimming took 0 bases from V and 4 from J, leaving 10 bases between them. This CDR3 comprises 15 residues. CDR3 nucleotides: TGCGCCAGCAGCCAAGATGTAGGGTTGTACAATGAGCAGTTCTTC. Translation: CASSQDVGLYNEQFF.

This chain links TRBV19 with TRBJ2-5; the D call may be TRBD1 or TRBD2 (5 bases each). This CDR3 comprises 14 residues. V was trimmed by 9 bases and J by 9 bases, leaving 23 bases between them. Germline V gene data show CDR1 as LNHDA and CDR2 as SQIVND (reference sequence). The CDR3 loop is CASSPGPLTGAQYF. DNA of the CDR3: TGTGCCAGCTCACCGGGACCCCTTACCGGGGCCCAGTACTTC. The variable domain in full, completed from reference TRBV19 and TRBJ2-5, reads DGGITQSPKYLFRKEGQNVTLSCEQNLNHDAMYWYRQDPGQGLRLIYYSQIVNDFQKGDIAEGYSVSREKKESFPLTVTSAQKNPTAFYLCASSPGPLTGAQYFGPGTRLLVL.

This sequence joins TRBV14 and TRBJ2-2; D uncertain. The germline V gene has CDR1 SGHDN and CDR2 FVKESK. This CDR3 has 16 residues. V dropped 4 bases and J dropped 0 bases, with 12 bases sitting between them. The DNA of the CDR3 is TGTGCCAGCAGCCGTGACTCGCCCCCGAACACCGGGGAGCTGTTTTTT. Protein sequence: CASSRDSPPNTGELFF.

J is TRBJ2-7 and V is TRBV7-9, with D perhaps TRBD1 (5 bases). The germline gives CDR1 SEHNR, CDR2 FQNEAQ (reference sequence). The CDR3 consists of 13 residues. The germline V and J ends were trimmed by 6 bases and 9 bases, with 18 bases remaining between them. Written as DNA, the CDR3 is TGTGCCAGCAGAGGCTTCCAGGGTGCCCGGCAGTACTTC. Translated: CASRGFQGARQYF.

This clone appeared a few times. The V and J genes are TRBV9 and TRBJ1-1; 8 bases are a match to TRBD1. Germline loops: CDR1 SGDLS, CDR2 YYNGEE. This CDR3 has 14 amino acids. With V trimmed by 2 bases and J by 2 bases, 2 bases remained unmatched. This CDR3 is CASSVGQVNTEAFF. The CDR3 nucleotides read TGTGCCAGCAGCGTGGGACAGGTAAACACTGAAGCTTTCTTT.

This clone was picked up one time. The V call is TRBV7-2, the J call TRBJ1-1, with TRBD1 identical over 8 bases. Germline V gives CDR1 SGHTA, CDR2 FQGNSA. V dropped 5 bases and J dropped 1; count of bases not matched to a gene: 3. This CDR3 has 14 residues. CDR3 sequence reads: CASSPDRANTEAFF. DNA for the CDR3: TGTGCCAGCAGCCCGGACAGGGCGAACACTGAAGCTTTCTTT.

This clone was seen a few times. V is TRBV14 and J is TRBJ2-4; 9 bases match TRBD2. Per the germline V gene, CDR1 is SGHDN and CDR2 is FVKESK. The CDR3 is 15 residues long. V dropped 1 base and J dropped 4; count of bases not matched to a gene: 2. For the CDR3, the DNA is TGTGCCAGCAGCCAAGGTGCGGGGGGGAAAAACATTCAGTACTTC. The encoded protein is CASSQGAGGKNIQYF.

The V gene is TRBV7-9, the J gene TRBJ1-4; 7 bases fit TRBD1. CDR1 SEHNR and CDR2 FQNEAQ come from the germline V gene (reference sequence). V shed 4 bases, J shed 3 bases, and the junction held 5 bases outside the gene matches. CDR3 length: 15 residues. In DNA, the CDR3 is TGTGCCAGCAGCTCCGAGCAGGGGGCTAATGAAAAACTGTTTTTT. Protein product: CASSSEQGANEKLFF.

The chain employs TRBV28 and TRBJ1-4; 10 bases align to TRBD1. This CDR3 is 15 amino acids long. The trim removed 4 bases at V and 6 bases at J, leaving 5 bases unmatched. Per the germline V gene, CDR1 is MDHEN and CDR2 is SYDVKM. In DNA, the CDR3 is TGTGCCAGCAGTTCCTTGGACAGGGGGGATGAAAAACTGTTTTTT. Encoded protein: CASSSLDRGDEKLFF.

The chain combines TRBV6-1 with TRBJ1-6; D is perhaps TRBD1 (6 bases). CDR3 length: 15 amino acids. Between the trimmed V and J ends, which lost 3 bases and 7 bases, there was a span of 13 bases. Germline CDR1 MNHNS, CDR2 SASEGT. The CDR3 coding sequence is TGTGCCAGCAGTGAGGGGGCCACTTGGAATTCACCCCTCCACTTT. Its protein is CASSEGATWNSPLHF.

This chain joins TRBV28 and TRBJ1-2; no clear D. CDR1 and CDR2 from the germline V gene are MDHEN and SYDVKM. The CDR3 totals 16 residues. Deletions cut 2 bases from V and 1 base from J, with 14 bases between. The CDR3 is CASSLVGRNNNYGYTF. As DNA, the CDR3 is TGTGCCAGCAGTTTAGTCGGGAGGAACAATAACTATGGCTACACCTTC.

This clone was seen only a few times. The genes are TRBV6-5 and TRBJ2-2; D is ambiguous. This CDR3 contains 13 residues. The germline CDR1 and CDR2 sequences are MNHEY and SVGAGI. V lost 5 bases and J lost 2, with 6 bases in between. CDR3 amino acids: CASSPVNTGELFF. As DNA, the CDR3 is TGTGCCAGCAGTCCCGTAAACACCGGGGAGCTGTTTTTT.

The chain links TRBV20-1 to TRBJ2-7; D not resolved. CDR3 length: 10 residues. The germline gives CDR1 DFQATT, CDR2 SNEGSKA (reference sequence). V gave up 3 bases and J gave up 4 bases, with 4 bases separating them. CDR3 bases: TGCAGTGCTAGTTATTACGAGCAGTACTTC. This encodes CSASYYEQYF.

The chain recombines TRBV20-1 with TRBJ2-7; possible D gene TRBD1, 6 bases. The CDR3 is made up of 11 amino acids. V dropped 3 bases and J dropped 6 bases, with 9 bases sitting between them. Germline V gene sequence: CDR1 DFQATT, CDR2 SNEGSKA (reference sequence). The CDR3 bases are TGCAGTGCTAGGAAACAGGGCGAGCAGTACTTC. Encoded protein: CSARKQGEQYF.

The table lists this clone with a few counts. The chain employs TRBV11-2 and TRBJ2-1; 9 bases align to TRBD2. The CDR3 runs 14 residues. The V and J ends lost 8 bases and 9 bases, in that order; junction bases with no gene match: 11. CDR1 and CDR2 from the germline V gene are SGHAT and FQNNGV. The CDR3 protein is CASGHSGSRGEQFF. The CDR3 nucleotides read TGTGCCAGCGGACATAGCGGGAGTCGGGGTGAGCAGTTCTTC.

This clone showed up just a few times. V is TRBV9 and J is TRBJ1-1, with TRBD1 identical over 7 bases. Germline-derived CDR1 and CDR2 are SGDLS and YYNGEE. The CDR3 is 14 amino acids. J was trimmed by 4 bases and V by 0 bases; bases with no gene match: 3. For the CDR3, the DNA is TGTGCCAGCAGCGTAGTACAGGGGAGCACTGAAGCTTTCTTT. Encoded protein: CASSVVQGSTEAFF. The full variable domain, in which reference TRBV9 and TRBJ1-1 provide the parts outside the CDR3, is DSGVTQTPKHLITATGQRVTLRCSPRSGDLSVYWYQQSLDQGLQFLIQYYNGEERAKGNILERFSAQQFPDLHSELNLSSLELGDSALYFCASSVVQGSTEAFFGQGTRLTVV.

A few counts support this clone. The chain has TRBV18 and TRBJ1-4; the match to TRBD1 covers 7 bases. The ends lost 6 bases at V and 7 bases at J; junction bases unmatched: 2. The CDR3 spans 12 residues. Germline lookup yields CDR1 KGHSH and CDR2 LQKENI. The CDR3 nucleotides are TGTGCCAGCTCCCGGGACAGTGAAAAACTGTTTTTT. Translation: CASSRDSEKLFF.

The gene calls are TRBV14 and TRBJ2-1; TRBD1 is a possible D gene (5 bases). The CDR3 consists of 17 residues. Germline loops: CDR1 SGHDN, CDR2 FVKESK. Trimming shortened V by 0 bases and J by 9 bases, and 21 bases separated the two germline ends. CDR3 sequence (DNA): TGTGCCAGCAGCCAAGATAGGGGCAGTAGGGTTTTGAGTGAGCAGTTCTTC. Amino acids: CASSQDRGSRVLSEQFF.

This chain connects TRBV5-4 to TRBJ2-5; the match to TRBD2 covers 7 bases. CDR3 size: 17 residues. V was pared by 0 bases and J by 1 base, with 9 bases of the junction left unmatched. Germline-derived CDR1 and CDR2 are SGHNT and YYREEE (reference sequence). This CDR3 is CASSLVLSGAIQETQYF. The CDR3 nucleotides are TGTGCCAGCAGCTTGGTTTTAAGCGGGGCGATCCAAGAGACCCAGTACTTC. The full variable domain, with the rest looked up from reference TRBV5-4 and TRBJ2-5, is ETGVTQSPTHLIKTRGQQVTLRCSSQSGHNTVSWYQQALGQGPQFIFQYYREEENGRGNFPPRFSGLQFPNYSSELNVNALELDDSALYLCASSLVLSGAIQETQYFGPGTRLLVL.

The chain uses TRBV7-2 and TRBJ1-4, with D perhaps matching TRBD1 (5 bases). CDR1 and CDR2 from the germline V gene are SGHTA and FQGNSA. This CDR3 has 15 amino acids. Trimming removed 5 bases at V and 6 bases at J, with 16 bases between. CDR3 coding DNA: TGTGCCAGCAGCCTTAACGGGGGAGAGGATGAAAAACTGTTTTTT. Translating it yields CASSLNGGEDEKLFF.